A single sample is the source of the 9 T cell receptor beta chains below, sequenced in a study of CD8 T cells in ankylosing spondylitis. TCRdb re-derived calls from the 5' RACE reads in MiXCR, one entry per CDR3 protein. The sample lists about 220,000 distinct CDR3 sequences; about 26% were seen once. The source material was blood, either unsorted or a sorted T cell fraction (not recorded which). All receptors derive from a male donor with ankylosing spondylitis or in good health (not recorded which).

The sample holds many counts of this clonotype. The V and J genes are TRBV20-1 and TRBJ2-1; no firm D call. CDR1 and CDR2 from the germline V gene are DFQATT and SNEGSKA (reference sequence). The CDR3 spans 12 residues. V dropped 5 bases and J dropped 2 bases, with 7 bases sitting between them. DNA of the CDR3: TGCAGTGCTTTAACTACCTACAATGAGCAGTTCTTC. Amino acid sequence: CSALTTYNEQFF.

This clonotype appeared a few times. The chain has TRBV9 and TRBJ2-7, with D uncertain. Germline values: CDR1 SGDLS, CDR2 YYNGEE. There are 16 residues in the CDR3. V gave up 3 bases and J gave up 4 bases, with 20 bases separating them. The CDR3 DNA reads as TGTGCCAGCAGCGCCCCAATCTTCCAAGGGATTTACGAGCAGTACTTC. It encodes CASSAPIFQGIYEQYF.

This clonotype has at least ten counts. CDR3 coding DNA: TGCAGCGTAGCCGGGACTAGCGGCAACTACGAGCAGTACTTC. It codes for CSVAGTSGNYEQYF. V gene TRBV29-1 combines with J gene TRBJ2-7; 11 nucleotides agree with TRBD2. Germline-derived CDR1 and CDR2 are SQVTM and ANQGSEA. V lost 6 bases, J lost 3 bases, and 7 bases stayed unmatched. The CDR3 is 14 residues long.

This clonotype came up once. This chain connects TRBV5-6 to TRBJ1-5; D is ambiguous. The length of the CDR3 is 11 residues. V was pared by 4 bases and J by 7 bases, with 6 bases between. CDR1 and CDR2 (germline): SGHDT, YYEEEE. DNA for the CDR3: TGTGCCAGCAGCCCGGGCCAGCCCCAGCATTTT. Translating it yields CASSPGQPQHF.

This clonotype was found many times. This sequence joins TRBV9 and TRBJ2-1; TRBD2 matches at 8 bases. The CDR3 contains 14 residues. V lost 3 bases and J lost 4; bases outside the gene matches: 3. CDR1 is SGDLS and CDR2 is YYNGEE in the germline V gene. In DNA form, the CDR3 reads TGTGCCAGCAGCGGTCCTAGCGGGTACAATGAGCAGTTCTTC. Translated, it gives CASSGPSGYNEQFF.

Many counts were recorded for this clonotype. The chain couples TRBV5-1 to TRBJ2-7; D remains unclear. Trimming stripped 1 base from V and 2 bases from J, with 16 bases between. The length of the CDR3 is 16 residues. Germline V gives CDR1 SGHRS, CDR2 YFSETQ. The CDR3 DNA reads TGCGCCAGCAGCTTGAATGGTCAGGACGAGGCCTACGAGCAGTACTTC. This encodes CASSLNGQDEAYEQYF.

This chain uses TRBV10-3 with TRBJ2-1; D is unclear. Germline CDR1 reads ENHRY; CDR2 reads SYGVKD. Trimming cost V 4 bases and J 12 bases, with 13 bases left between them. The CDR3 is 12 residues long. In DNA form, the CDR3 reads TGTGCCATCAGTGGTCCACAGCCTGTGCAGTTCTTC. It yields the protein CAISGPQPVQFF.

This clonotype was observed a handful of times. The V and J genes are TRBV29-1 and TRBJ1-2, with TRBD1 matching over 8 bases. The CDR3 loop spans 12 amino acids. Germline loops: CDR1 SQVTM, CDR2 ANQGSEA. After removal of 6 bases from V and 5 bases from J, the junction contained 5 bases not matched to a gene. The CDR3 sequence is CSVSGGGYGYTF. The CDR3, as DNA: TGCAGCGTCTCAGGGGGCGGGTATGGCTACACCTTC. The variable domain in full, with the rest retrieved from reference TRBV29-1 and TRBJ1-2, is SAVISQKPSRDICQRGTSLTIQCQVDSQVTMMFWYRQQPGQSLTLIATANQGSEATYESGFVIDKFPISRPNLTFSTLTVSNMSPEDSSIYLCSVSGGGYGYTFGSGTRLTVV.

This clonotype was detected many times. The chain recombines TRBV27 with TRBJ1-5, with 7 positions matching TRBD1. Germline V gives CDR1 MNHEY, CDR2 SMNVEV (reference sequence). The CDR3 runs to 16 residues. Trimming cost V 5 bases and J 4 bases; bases outside gene matches: 11. Here the CDR3 DNA reads TGTGCCAGCAGTCCGACCCAGGGGGTAGGGAATCAGCCCCAGCATTTT. Translated: CASSPTQGVGNQPQHF.